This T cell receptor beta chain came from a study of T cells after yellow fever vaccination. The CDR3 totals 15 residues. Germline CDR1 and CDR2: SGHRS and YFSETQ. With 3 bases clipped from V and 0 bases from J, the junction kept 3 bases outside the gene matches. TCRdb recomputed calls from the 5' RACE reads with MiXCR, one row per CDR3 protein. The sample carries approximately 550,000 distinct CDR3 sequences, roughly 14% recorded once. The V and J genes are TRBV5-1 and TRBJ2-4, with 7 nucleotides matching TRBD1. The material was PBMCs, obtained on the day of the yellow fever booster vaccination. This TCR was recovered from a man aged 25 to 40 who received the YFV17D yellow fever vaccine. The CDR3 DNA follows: TGCGCCAGCAGCTCGGGACAGCTAGCCAAAAACATTCAGTACTTC. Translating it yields CASSSGQLAKNIQYF.